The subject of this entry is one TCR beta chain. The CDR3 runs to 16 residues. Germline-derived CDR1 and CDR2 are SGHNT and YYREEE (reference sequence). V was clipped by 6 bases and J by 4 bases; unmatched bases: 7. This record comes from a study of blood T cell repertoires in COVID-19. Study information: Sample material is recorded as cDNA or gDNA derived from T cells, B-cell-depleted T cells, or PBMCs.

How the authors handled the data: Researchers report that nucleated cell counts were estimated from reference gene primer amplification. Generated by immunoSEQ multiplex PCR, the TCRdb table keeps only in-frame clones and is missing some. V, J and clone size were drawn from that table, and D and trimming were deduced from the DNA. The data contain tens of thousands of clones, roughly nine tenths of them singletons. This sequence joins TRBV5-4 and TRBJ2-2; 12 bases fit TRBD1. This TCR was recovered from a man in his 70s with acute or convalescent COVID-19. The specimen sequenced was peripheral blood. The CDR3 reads CASTPGDRGLTGELFF. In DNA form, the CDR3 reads TGTGCCAGCACCCCGGGGGACAGGGGGCTCACCGGGGAGCTGTTTTTT.